This TCR beta chain derives from a study of Ad26.COV2.S vaccination and SARS-CoV-2 variants. This clone has a single count. Its target is unknown. Study-wide results and caveats: Breadth of non-spike TCRs did not differ between vaccinees and placebo recipients.

As to treatment: 15 to 20 received Ad26.COV2.S at low or high dose, single or two shots; roughly 5 received placebo; per-sample allocation not given. At day 63 after the first vaccine or placebo injection, samples were drawn. This table comes from immunoSEQ multiplex PCR, and its TCRdb copy is limited to in-frame clones, with some not included. The sample has approximately 420,000 clones, approximately 86% seen once. Sequenced material: peripheral blood, taken in a trial of Ad26.COV2.S vaccine versus placebo. The source of this sequence is a person aged 18-60 years who received the Ad26.COV2.S COVID-19 vaccine or a placebo.

Here the CDR3 DNA reads TGTGCCAGCAGTGGACTTCGGTGGGAAAAACTGTTTTTT. Residues: CASSGLRWEKLFF. The V call is TRBV25-1, the J call TRBJ1-4; the D is unclear. This CDR3 region has 13 residues. The germline V and J ends were trimmed by 4 bases and 8 bases, with 11 bases remaining between them. Germline lookup yields CDR1 MGHDK and CDR2 SYGVNS.